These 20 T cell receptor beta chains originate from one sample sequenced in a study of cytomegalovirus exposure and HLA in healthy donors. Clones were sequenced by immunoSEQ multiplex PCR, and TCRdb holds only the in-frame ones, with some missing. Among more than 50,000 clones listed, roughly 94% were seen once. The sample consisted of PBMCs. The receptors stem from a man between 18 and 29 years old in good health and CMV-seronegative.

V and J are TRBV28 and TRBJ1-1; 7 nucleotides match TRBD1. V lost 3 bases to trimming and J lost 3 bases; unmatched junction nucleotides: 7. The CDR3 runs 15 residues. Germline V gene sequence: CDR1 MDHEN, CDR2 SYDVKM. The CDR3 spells CASSFGGGRDTEAFF. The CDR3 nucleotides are TGTGCCAGCAGTTTCGGAGGGGGCCGGGACACTGAAGCTTTCTTT.

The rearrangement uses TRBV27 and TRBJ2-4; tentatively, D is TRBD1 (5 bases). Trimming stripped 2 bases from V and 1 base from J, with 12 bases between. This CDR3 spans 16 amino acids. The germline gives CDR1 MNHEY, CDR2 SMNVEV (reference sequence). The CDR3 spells CASSLSRQFAKNIQYF. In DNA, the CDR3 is TGTGCCAGCAGTTTAAGTAGACAGTTTGCCAAAAACATTCAGTACTTC.

CDR3 DNA sequence: TGTGCCAGCAGCGCGGAGAACACTGAAGCTTTCTTT. The encoded protein is CASSAENTEAFF. This chain uses TRBV5-6 with TRBJ1-1; no firm D call. The ends were cut back, 4 bases at V and 1 base at J, with 5 bases in the middle. Germline V lookup: CDR1 SGHDT, CDR2 YYEEEE. The CDR3 is 12 amino acids.

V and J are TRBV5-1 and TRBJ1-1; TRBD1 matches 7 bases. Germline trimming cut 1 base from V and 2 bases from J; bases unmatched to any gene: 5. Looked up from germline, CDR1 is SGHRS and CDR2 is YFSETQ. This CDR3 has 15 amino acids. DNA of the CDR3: TGCGCCAGCAGCTTGTTGGGGACAGATAACACTGAAGCTTTCTTT. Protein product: CASSLLGTDNTEAFF.

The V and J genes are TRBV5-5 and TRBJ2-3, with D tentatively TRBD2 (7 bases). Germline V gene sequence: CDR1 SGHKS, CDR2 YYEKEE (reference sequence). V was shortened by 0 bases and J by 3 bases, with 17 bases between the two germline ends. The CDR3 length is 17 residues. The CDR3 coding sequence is TGTGCCAGCAGCTTGGCTCCAGCGGGAAGGGGGACAGATACGCAGTATTTT. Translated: CASSLAPAGRGTDTQYF. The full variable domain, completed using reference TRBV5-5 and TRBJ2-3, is DAGVTQSPTHLIKTRGQQVTLRCSPISGHKSVSWYQQVLGQGPQFIFQYYEKEERGRGNFPDRFSARQFPNYSSELNVNALLLGDSALYLCASSLAPAGRGTDTQYFGPGTRLTVL.

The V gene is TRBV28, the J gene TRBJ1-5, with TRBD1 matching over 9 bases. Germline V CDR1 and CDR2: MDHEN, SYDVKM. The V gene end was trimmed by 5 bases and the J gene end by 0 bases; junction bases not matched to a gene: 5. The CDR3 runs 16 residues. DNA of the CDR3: TGTGCCAGCAGTACAGGGGGCTTACTTAGCAATCAGCCCCAGCATTTT. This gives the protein CASSTGGLLSNQPQHF.

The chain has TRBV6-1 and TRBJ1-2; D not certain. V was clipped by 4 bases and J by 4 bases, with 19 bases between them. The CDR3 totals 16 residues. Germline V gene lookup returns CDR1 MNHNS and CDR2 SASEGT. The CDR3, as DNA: TGTGCCAGCAGTGGACCTACCGGGAATGTCCCCTATGGCTACACCTTC. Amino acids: CASSGPTGNVPYGYTF.

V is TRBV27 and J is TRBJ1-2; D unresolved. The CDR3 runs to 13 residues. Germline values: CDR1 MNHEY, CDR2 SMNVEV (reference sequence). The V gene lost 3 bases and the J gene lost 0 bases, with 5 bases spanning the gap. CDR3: CASSFTANYGYTF. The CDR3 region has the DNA TGTGCCAGCAGTTTTACGGCTAACTATGGCTACACCTTC.

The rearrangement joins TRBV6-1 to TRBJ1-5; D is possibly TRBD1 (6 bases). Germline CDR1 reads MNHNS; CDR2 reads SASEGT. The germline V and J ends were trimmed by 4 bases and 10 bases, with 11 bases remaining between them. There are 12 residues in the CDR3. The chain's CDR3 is CASSGDISPQHF. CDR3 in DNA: TGTGCCAGCAGTGGGGACATCAGCCCCCAGCATTTT.

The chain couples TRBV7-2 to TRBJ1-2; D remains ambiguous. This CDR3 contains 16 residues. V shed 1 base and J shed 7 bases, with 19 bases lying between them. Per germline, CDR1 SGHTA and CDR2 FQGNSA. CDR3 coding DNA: TGTGCCAGCAGCTTAGACTCTGCCGTGCTGAGTCGTGGCTACACCTTC. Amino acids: CASSLDSAVLSRGYTF.

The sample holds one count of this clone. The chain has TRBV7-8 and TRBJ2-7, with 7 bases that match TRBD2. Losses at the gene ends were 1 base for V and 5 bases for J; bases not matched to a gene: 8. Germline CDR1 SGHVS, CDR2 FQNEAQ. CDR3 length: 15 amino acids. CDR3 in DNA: TGTGCCAGCAGCTTAGTTCGGACTAGATATGACGAGCAGTACTTC. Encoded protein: CASSLVRTRYDEQYF.

The CDR3 region is CAWGNGIHGYTF. The CDR3 DNA is TGTGCCTGGGGGAACGGGATTCATGGCTACACCTTC. The chain has TRBV30 and TRBJ1-2; D not certain. The V gene lost 5 bases and the J gene lost 6 bases, with 13 bases spanning the gap. Germline V gene data show CDR1 as GTSNPN and CDR2 as SVGIG (reference sequence). This CDR3 is built from 12 residues.

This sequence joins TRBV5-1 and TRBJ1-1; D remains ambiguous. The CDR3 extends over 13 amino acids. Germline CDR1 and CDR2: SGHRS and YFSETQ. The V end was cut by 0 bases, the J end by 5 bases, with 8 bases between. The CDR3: CASSLDTNTEAFF. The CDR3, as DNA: TGCGCCAGCAGCTTGGACACGAATACTGAAGCTTTCTTT.

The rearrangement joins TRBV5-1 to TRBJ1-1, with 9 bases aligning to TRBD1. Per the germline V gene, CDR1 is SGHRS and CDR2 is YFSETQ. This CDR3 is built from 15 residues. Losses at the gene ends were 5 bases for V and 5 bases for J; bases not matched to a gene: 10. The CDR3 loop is CASSPITGGSTEAFF. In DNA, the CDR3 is TGCGCCAGCAGTCCAATTACAGGGGGCTCGACTGAAGCTTTCTTT.

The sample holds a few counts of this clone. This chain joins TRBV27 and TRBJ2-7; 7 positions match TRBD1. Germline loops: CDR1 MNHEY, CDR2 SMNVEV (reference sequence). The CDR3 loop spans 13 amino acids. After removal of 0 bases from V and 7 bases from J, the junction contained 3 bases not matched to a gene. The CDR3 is CASSLSGTEEQYF. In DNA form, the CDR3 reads TGTGCCAGCAGTTTATCGGGGACAGAGGAGCAGTACTTC.

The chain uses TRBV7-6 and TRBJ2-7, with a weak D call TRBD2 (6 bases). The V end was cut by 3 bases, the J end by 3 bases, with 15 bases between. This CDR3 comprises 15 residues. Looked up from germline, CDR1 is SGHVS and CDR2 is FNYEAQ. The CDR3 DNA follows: TGTGCCAGCAGCTTCGGGGGTAGCGGCGTCTACGAGCAGTACTTC. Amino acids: CASSFGGSGVYEQYF. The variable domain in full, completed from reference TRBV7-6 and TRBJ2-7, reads GAGVSQSPRYKVTKRGQDVALRCDPISGHVSLYWYRQALGQGPEFLTYFNYEAQQDKSGLPNDRFSAERPEGSISTLTIQRTEQRDSAMYRCASSFGGSGVYEQYFGPGTRLTVT.

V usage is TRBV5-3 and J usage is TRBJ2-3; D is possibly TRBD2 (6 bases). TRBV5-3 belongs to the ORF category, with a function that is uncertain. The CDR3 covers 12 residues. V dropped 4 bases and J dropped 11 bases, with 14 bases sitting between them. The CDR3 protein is CARSRGLNVQYF. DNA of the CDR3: TGTGCCAGAAGCCGCGGACTAAACGTGCAGTATTTT.

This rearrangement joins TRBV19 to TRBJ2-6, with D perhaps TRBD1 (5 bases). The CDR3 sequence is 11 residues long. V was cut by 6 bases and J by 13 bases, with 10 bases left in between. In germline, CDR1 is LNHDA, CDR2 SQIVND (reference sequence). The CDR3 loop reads CASRAAGVLTF. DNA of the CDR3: TGTGCCAGTAGGGCAGCAGGGGTCCTGACTTTC.

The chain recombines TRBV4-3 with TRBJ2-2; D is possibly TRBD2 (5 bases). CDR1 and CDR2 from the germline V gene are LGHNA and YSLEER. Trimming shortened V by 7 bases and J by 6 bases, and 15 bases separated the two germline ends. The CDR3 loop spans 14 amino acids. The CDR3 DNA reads TGCGCCAGCACCATGGTCGGGGTTCCCGGGGAGCTGTTTTTT. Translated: CASTMVGVPGELFF.

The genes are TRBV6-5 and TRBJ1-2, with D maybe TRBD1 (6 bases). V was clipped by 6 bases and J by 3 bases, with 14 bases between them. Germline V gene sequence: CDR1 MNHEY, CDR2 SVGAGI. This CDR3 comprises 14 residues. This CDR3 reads CASSPNPGDYGYTF. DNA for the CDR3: TGTGCCAGCAGCCCCAACCCAGGGGACTATGGCTACACCTTC.